Below are 13 T cell receptor beta chains sequenced from a single sample in a study of shared clonotypes between healthy human individuals. TCRdb keeps only in-frame clones here, not all; method: immunoSEQ multiplex PCR. Among 2 million to 2.5 million clones, 92% were seen once, and the ten largest hold 0.37%. Sequencing used naive CD4+ T cells from PBMCs. The subset denotes: CD45RA+ positively selected. The receptor source for this set is a man between 18 and 35 years old in good health. Some clones in this sample may be carry-over from other donors' samples.

The chain couples TRBV27 to TRBJ2-1; D possibly corresponds to TRBD2 (5 bases). V lost 7 bases and J 4 bases, leaving 20 bases between the germline ends. The CDR3 spans 16 residues. CDR1 MNHEY and CDR2 SMNVEV come from the germline V gene (reference sequence). CDR3 amino acids: CASTLRARDSYNEQFF. CDR3 nucleotides: TGTGCCAGCACGCTGAGGGCTCGGGATTCTTACAATGAGCAGTTCTTC.

The chain is built from TRBV9 and TRBJ1-2, with TRBD1 identical over 9 bases. The CDR3 loop spans 13 amino acids. The germline gives CDR1 SGDLS, CDR2 YYNGEE. The trim removed 3 bases at V and 8 bases at J, leaving 5 bases unmatched. DNA for the CDR3: TGTGCCAGCAGCGAACAGGGGGCGAGCGGCTACACCTTC. Its protein is CASSEQGASGYTF.

In the case of this clone: This sample also contains other DNA sequences that code for the same CDR3. CDR3 in amino acids: CASSPNNYEQYF. CDR3 in DNA: TGTGCCAGCTCACCGAACAACTACGAGCAGTACTTC. The chain combines TRBV18 with TRBJ2-7; D uncertain. Germline assignment: CDR1 KGHSH and CDR2 LQKENI. This CDR3 region has 12 residues. V shed 3 bases and J shed 3 bases, with 6 bases lying between them.

The rearrangement links TRBV4-1 to TRBJ2-4; 9 positions match TRBD1. Germline V lookup: CDR1 MGHRA, CDR2 YSYEKL. The ends lost 0 bases at V and 0 bases at J; junction bases unmatched: 6. The CDR3 extends over 18 amino acids. CDR3 sequence (DNA): TGCGCCAGCAGCCAAGAGGGACAGGGCTACATAGCCAAAAACATTCAGTACTTC. Its protein is CASSQEGQGYIAKNIQYF.

The V gene is TRBV15, the J gene TRBJ1-2, with a possible D match to TRBD1 (6 bases). The germline gives CDR1 LNHNV, CDR2 YYDKDF (reference sequence). The V end was cut by 1 base, the J end by 7 bases, with 16 bases between. The CDR3 sequence is 15 residues long. CDR3 in DNA: TGTGCCACCAGCAGAGCGAGACCCGAGGGGGTTGGCTACACCTTC. Translated, it gives CATSRARPEGVGYTF.

Concerning this clone: The same CDR3 can be traced to other DNA sequences in this sample. This sequence joins TRBV5-1 and TRBJ2-1; TRBD2 matches 12 bases. In germline, CDR1 is SGHRS, CDR2 YFSETQ. V gave up 2 bases and J gave up 6 bases; unmatched junction bases: 3. The length of the CDR3 is 15 residues. This chain's CDR3 is CASSFLAGGPNEQFF. CDR3 nucleotide sequence: TGCGCCAGCAGCTTTCTAGCGGGAGGGCCCAATGAGCAGTTCTTC.

A note on this clone: The junction departs from germline at one end; a sequencing error may be responsible. The V and J genes are TRBV20-1 and TRBJ2-3, with D possibly being TRBD1 (5 bases). Germline V gene lookup returns CDR1 DFQATT and CDR2 SNEGSKA (reference sequence). The CDR3 consists of 11 residues. The CDR3 nucleotides read TGTCAGGGAAAAACCACAGATACGCAGTATTTT. Protein: CQGKTTDTQYF.

This clone occurred once. The same CDR3 can be traced to other DNA sequences in this sample. The chain carries TRBV4-1 and TRBJ1-5; D is undetermined. The germline V gene encodes CDR1 MGHRA and CDR2 YSYEKL. Trimming pared 2 bases from V and 0 bases from J, leaving 5 bases between. This CDR3 spans 14 amino acids. DNA of the CDR3: TGCGCCAGCAGCCAACTCGGTAGCAATCAGCCCCAGCATTTT. Translated, it gives CASSQLGSNQPQHF.

The chain is built from TRBV4-1 and TRBJ2-1; the D gene is possibly TRBD1 (6 bases). Germline CDR1 MGHRA, CDR2 YSYEKL. V was shortened by 4 bases and J by 0 bases, with 13 bases between the two germline ends. The CDR3 contains 16 residues. Here the CDR3 DNA reads TGCGCCAGCAGCCTAAAGAACAGGGTCTCCTACAATGAGCAGTTCTTC. This encodes CASSLKNRVSYNEQFF.

For this clone: A much larger clone differs by one base, so this may be a read error. The genes are TRBV13 and TRBJ2-3, with no clear D. The CDR3 consists of 11 residues. V shed 2 bases and J shed 4 bases, with 1 base lying between them. Germline V CDR1 and CDR2: PRHDT, FYEKMQ (reference sequence). CDR3: CASSLSDTQYF. In DNA, the CDR3 is TGTGCCAGCAGCTTATCAGATACGCAGTATTTT.

This clone was counted a single time. The chain couples TRBV15 to TRBJ2-1; D not certain. CDR3 length equals 13 residues. V lost 5 bases, J lost 7 bases, and 12 bases lay in between. Germline CDR1 and CDR2: LNHNV and YYDKDF (reference sequence). In nucleotides, the CDR3 is TGTGCCACCAGCGGGGTGGGTGGGAATGAGCAGTTCTTC. This translates into CATSGVGGNEQFF.

This chain joins TRBV2 and TRBJ1-4; D unclear. Germline CDR1 SNHLY, CDR2 FYNNEI. The V end lost 8 bases, the J end lost 7 bases, and 8 bases lay between the germline ends. The length of the CDR3 is 11 residues. CDR3 residues: CASRSAEKLFF. The DNA of the CDR3 is TGTGCCAGCCGTTCGGCTGAAAAACTGTTTTTT.

The chain combines TRBV30 with TRBJ2-1; TRBD2 aligns across 14 bases. With V trimmed by 0 bases and J by 10 bases, 8 bases remained unmatched. Germline V CDR1 and CDR2: GTSNPN, SVGIG (reference sequence). The CDR3 runs 16 residues. The CDR3 loop reads CAWSVPGTSGSLEQFF. The CDR3 region has the DNA TGTGCCTGGAGTGTACCAGGGACTAGCGGGAGCTTAGAGCAGTTCTTC.